A selection of T cell receptor beta chains follows, all from one sample in a study of blood T cell repertoires in COVID-19. TCRdb's table, derived via immunoSEQ multiplex PCR, lists solely in-frame clones and lacks some. The sample carries approximately 150,000 clones, approximately 83% recorded once. Sequencing was performed on peripheral blood. The receptors derive from an older man with acute or convalescent COVID-19. Both conserved end residues are part of each CDR3. The order of the fields is J gene, D gene, V gene, clone size, CDR3 DNA, CDR3 protein. D genes are given only for firm matches. Clone size, where shown, is once, few, many, or a class for clones that have expanded.

>TRBJ1-2|TRBD1|TRBV11-3|NA
TGTGCCAGCAGCTTAGGACGACAGGGGGTTCCTTCCCTCTATGGCTACACCTTC
CASSLGRQGVPSLYGYTF
>TRBJ1-1|NA|TRBV5-4|NA
TGTGCCAGCAGTCCGCTGAGCGGGGGGGGAACTGAAGCTTTCTTT
CASSPLSGGGTEAFF
>TRBJ2-3|NA|TRBV6-6|NA
TGTGCCAGCAGTTACGATCTAGCTACCACAGATACGCAGTATTTT
CASSYDLATTDTQYF
>TRBJ2-7|TRBD1|TRBV9|NA
TGTGCCAGCAGCGATCGGGACAGGGGGCGCGAGCAGTACTTC
CASSDRDRGREQYF
>TRBJ2-2|TRBD1|TRBV2|NA
TGTGCCAGCACCCGGGACAGGGGATACACCGGGGAGCTGTTTTTT
CASTRDRGYTGELFF
>TRBJ2-1|TRBD2|TRBV14|NA
TGTGCCAGCAGCCAAGGACTAGCGGGGGCCAATGAGCAGTTCTTC
CASSQGLAGANEQFF
>TRBJ2-7|TRBD2|TRBV7-2|few
TGTGCCAGCAGCTTAGCGATCGGGGGGAGAGAGCAGTACTTC
CASSLAIGGREQYF
>TRBJ2-7|NA|TRBV13|NA
TGTGCCAGCAGCCCCAGGATAGAAGGGGTAAACGAGCAGTACTTC
CASSPRIEGVNEQYF
>TRBJ1-2|TRBD1|TRBV4-3|NA
TGCGCCAGCAGCCAAGATTGGGGGACAGGGGGCCTAGACTATGGCTACACCTTC
CASSQDWGTGGLDYGYTF
>TRBJ2-3|TRBD1|TRBV3-1/TRBV3-2|NA
TGTGCCAGCAGCCAGCTTAGGGGAAGGGGGCGAGACACAGATACGCAGTATTTT
CASSQLRGRGRDTDTQYF
>TRBJ2-6|TRBD2|TRBV9|once
TGTGCCAGCAGCGTAGGCGTGGGGGGGAGCGGGGCCAACGTCCTGACTTTC
CASSVGVGGSGANVLTF
>TRBJ2-3|NA|TRBV5-6|NA
TGTGCCAGCACCCTCGAGTCCTACTCCACAGATACGCAGTATTTT
CASTLESYSTDTQYF
>TRBJ2-2|TRBD1|TRBV24-1|NA
TGTGCCACCAGTGGATACAGGGGGACCGGGGAGCTGTTTTTT
CATSGYRGTGELFF
>TRBJ2-2|TRBD2|TRBV11-2|many
TGTGCCAGCGGCCCGGGACTAACGAACACCGGGGAGCTGTTTTTT
CASGPGLTNTGELFF
>TRBJ2-2|TRBD2|TRBV7-9|NA
TGTGCCAGCAGCTTAGTCCCGGGAGGGCCGGTCACCGGGGAGCTGTTTTTT
CASSLVPGGPVTGELFF
>TRBJ2-5|TRBD1|TRBV19|NA
TGTGCCAGTAGTAACCGTCCTCGGGACAGCCAAGAGACCCAGTACTTC
CASSNRPRDSQETQYF
>TRBJ2-3|TRBD2|TRBV7-2|NA
TGTGCCAGCAGTATTAGCGGGAGCCCGCTACTCACAGATACGCAGTATTTT
CASSISGSPLLTDTQYF
>TRBJ1-5|NA|TRBV2|NA
TGTGCCAGCAAATTAGGACATAGCAATCAGCCCCAGCATTTT
CASKLGHSNQPQHF
>TRBJ2-2|TRBD1|TRBV7-2|once
TGTGCCAGCAGCAAGACAGGGAATGGCGGGGAGCTGTTTTTT
CASSKTGNGGELFF
>TRBJ2-5|TRBD2|TRBV4-3|NA
TGCGCCAGCAGCGAAGGGACTAGCGGGAGGAGTGAGACCCAGTACTTC
CASSEGTSGRSETQYF
>TRBJ1-1|NA|TRBV27|NA
TGTGCCAGCAGTCCCCACACACGGGTGAACACTGAAGCTTTCTTT
CASSPHTRVNTEAFF
>TRBJ1-4|NA|TRBV7-3|NA
TGTGCCAGCAGTCGATACAGTGTGCGGGGAGAAAAACTGTTTTTT
CASSRYSVRGEKLFF
>TRBJ1-2|TRBD1|TRBV19|NA
TGTGCCAGTAGCCTGGACAGGAATAACTATGGCTACACCTTC
CASSLDRNNYGYTF
>TRBJ1-2|NA|TRBV6-1|NA
TGTGCCAGCAGTGAATCGGCCAGGGGAGCCGGCTACACCTTC
CASSESARGAGYTF
>TRBJ2-1|TRBD2|TRBV15|NA
TGTGCCACCAGCAGAGGACTAGCGGCTACCTACAATGAGCAGTTCTTC
CATSRGLAATYNEQFF
>TRBJ2-5|NA|TRBV11-2|NA
TGTGCCAGCAGCTTACAGGGCGTAGAGACCCAGTACTTC
CASSLQGVETQYF
>TRBJ2-1|NA|TRBV11-3|NA
TGTGCCAGCAGCTTAGGACCTAGCGCGTACAATGAGCAGTTCTTC
CASSLGPSAYNEQFF
>TRBJ1-1|NA|TRBV19|once
TGTGCCAGTACCCGCCGCGGGGTCCCTGGCCCTGAAGCTTTCTTT
CASTRRGVPGPEAFF
>TRBJ2-5|TRBD1|TRBV27|NA
TGTGCCAGCAGTCAAACTTCACAGGGGGCGGAGACCCAGTACTTC
CASSQTSQGAETQYF
>TRBJ2-7|TRBD2|TRBV24-1|NA
TGTGCCACCAGTGAAAGCGGGAGTACCTACGAGCAGTACTTC
CATSESGSTYEQYF
>TRBJ2-3|NA|TRBV7-2|NA
TGTGCCAGCAGCTTATCACAGGGCCCCTCCCGACAGTATTTT
CASSLSQGPSRQYF
>TRBJ2-7|TRBD2|TRBV4-2|many
TGTGCCAGCAGCCAAGTCTCGGGACTAGCGGGAGGAACGGGCTCCTACGAGCAGTACTTC
CASSQVSGLAGGTGSYEQYF
>TRBJ2-3|TRBD2|TRBV6-4|NA
TGTGCCAGCAGTGCCAACATAGCGGGGCCCACAGATACGCAGTATTTT
CASSANIAGPTDTQYF
>TRBJ2-2|TRBD1|TRBV5-1|NA
TGCGCCAGCAGTGTGGAAGGGGGCAACACCGGGGAGCTGTTTTTT
CASSVEGGNTGELFF
>TRBJ2-7|TRBD2|TRBV4-1|once
TGCGCCAGCAGCCAAGAACGGGAGGGCCGGTACGAGCAGTACTTC
CASSQEREGRYEQYF
>TRBJ1-1|TRBD1|TRBV5-6|NA
TGTGCCAGCAGCTTAGTCAGGGGGCCAAACACTGAAGCTTTCTTT
CASSLVRGPNTEAFF
>TRBJ2-7|NA|TRBV5-4|few
TGTGCCAGCAGTTCGGAGACTAGCTACGAGCAGTACTTC
CASSSETSYEQYF
>TRBJ2-3|NA|TRBV21-1|NA
TGTGCCAGCAGCAAAATCGGCACAGATACGCAGTATTTT
CASSKIGTDTQYF
>TRBJ2-1|NA|TRBV7-2|NA
TGTGCCAGCAGCTTAGTGAAGGGGCGCAATGAGCAGTTCTTC
CASSLVKGRNEQFF
>TRBJ2-2|TRBD1|TRBV12-5|NA
TGTGCTAGTGGTTTATCAGGGGGAAACACCGGGGAGCTGTTTTTT
CASGLSGGNTGELFF
>TRBJ2-3|NA|TRBV9|NA
TGTGCCAGCAGTGTTAGTGCAGATACGCAGTATTTT
CASSVSADTQYF
>TRBJ2-5|NA|TRBV27|NA
TGTGCCAGCAGTTTTGCGGGGAGGAGAGAGACCCAGTACTTC
CASSFAGRRETQYF
>TRBJ1-1|NA|TRBV14|NA
TGTGCCAGCAGCTTCAAGGGAAGGGGAAGAACTGAAGCTTTCTTT
CASSFKGRGRTEAFF
>TRBJ1-2|NA|TRBV7-2|NA
TGTGCCAGCACCTACAACTCAGGGAACTATGGCTACACCTTC
CASTYNSGNYGYTF
>TRBJ2-7|NA|TRBV29-1|NA
TGCAGCGTTGCCGGGGTCGGGGACGAGCAGTACTTC
CSVAGVGDEQYF
>TRBJ2-3|TRBD2|TRBV5-4|NA
TGTGCCAGCAGCTTGATGGCGGGAGGAGCAGATACGCAGTATTTT
CASSLMAGGADTQYF
>TRBJ1-4|NA|TRBV19|NA
TGTGCCAGTAGTAATCCGGGGGCTAATGAAAAACTGTTTTTT
CASSNPGANEKLFF
>TRBJ2-7|TRBD1|TRBV5-6|NA
TGTGCCAGCAGGGGGGGACAGGGTCTTTTAAGTGAACAGTACTTC
CASRGGQGLLSEQYF
>TRBJ2-7|TRBD2|TRBV11-2|NA
TGTGCCAGCAGCTCGGGACTAGCGGATCCGAACCCCTACGAGCAGTACTTC
CASSSGLADPNPYEQYF
>TRBJ2-7|NA|TRBV29-1|few
TGCAGCGTTGAATTTATCCACGAGCAGTACTTC
CSVEFIHEQYF
>TRBJ2-1|NA|TRBV4-3|NA
TGCGCCAGCAGCCTCCAAAGCGCGGTCAATGAGCAGTTCTTC
CASSLQSAVNEQFF
>TRBJ1-5|NA|TRBV6-2/TRBV6-3|NA
TGTGCCAGCAGTTTCACCGACAGATATAGCAATCAGCCCCAGCATTTT
CASSFTDRYSNQPQHF
>TRBJ1-2|NA|TRBV5-5|NA
TGTGCCAGCAGCTCGAACGGGGGGCCGGGCTATGGCTACACCTTC
CASSSNGGPGYGYTF
>TRBJ2-3|NA|TRBV27|NA
TGTGCCAGCAGTTTAACTCCCGCGGATACGCAGTATTTT
CASSLTPADTQYF
>TRBJ2-7|NA|TRBV13|NA
TGTGCCAGCAGCTTAACGGTTACCTACGAGCAGTACTTC
CASSLTVTYEQYF
>TRBJ2-5|TRBD2|TRBV9|NA
TGTGCCAGCAGCGTAGGGGCTGCGGGAGGGCCGGTAGAGACCCAGTACTTC
CASSVGAAGGPVETQYF
>TRBJ2-2|TRBD1|TRBV3-1/TRBV3-2|once
TGTGCCAGCAGCCCGTCGACAGGGGGCGCGGGGACCGGGGAGCTGTTTTTT
CASSPSTGGAGTGELFF
>TRBJ1-2|NA|TRBV20-1|NA
TGCAGTGCTCGACAGGATTCAGACACCTTC
CSARQDSDTF
>TRBJ2-5|TRBD2|TRBV18|NA
TGTGCCAGCTCACCATTTAGCGGGGACCAAGAGACCCAGTACTTC
CASSPFSGDQETQYF